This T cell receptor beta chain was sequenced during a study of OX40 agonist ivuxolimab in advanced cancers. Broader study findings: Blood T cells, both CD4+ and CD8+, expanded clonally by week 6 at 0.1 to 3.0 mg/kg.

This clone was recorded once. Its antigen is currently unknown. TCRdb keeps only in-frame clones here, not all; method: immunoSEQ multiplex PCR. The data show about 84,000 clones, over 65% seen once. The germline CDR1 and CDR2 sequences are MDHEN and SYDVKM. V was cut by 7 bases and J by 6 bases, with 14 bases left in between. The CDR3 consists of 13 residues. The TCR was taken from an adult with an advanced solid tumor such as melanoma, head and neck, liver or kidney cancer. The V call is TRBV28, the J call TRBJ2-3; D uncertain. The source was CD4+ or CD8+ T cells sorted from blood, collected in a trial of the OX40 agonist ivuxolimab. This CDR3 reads CASNMAKADTQYF. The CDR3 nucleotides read TGTGCCAGCAACATGGCCAAAGCCGATACGCAGTATTTT.